This T cell receptor (beta chain) emerged from a study of T cells after posttransplantation cyclophosphamide. Sampled 1 year posttransplant, controls received myeloablative marrow transplants, methotrexate and a calcineurin inhibitor. This CDR3 contains 14 residues. The V end was cut by 5 bases, the J end by 4 bases, with 13 bases between. The germline V gene encodes CDR1 SGHVS and CDR2 FNYEAQ. The method was immunoSEQ multiplex PCR; TCRdb's version includes in-frame clones alone and lacks a portion of them. This table has 21,000 or so clones, 65% to 90% appearing once. This specimen consisted of PBMCs, obtained 362 days after allogeneic stem cell transplant with calcineurin inhibitor and methotrexate. The receptor's source is a female patient aged 30 to 45 who received an allogeneic stem cell transplant from an unrelated donor, was CMV-positive, and had acute and chronic GVHD. Some T cells may trace back to the graft donor. This chain uses TRBV7-6 with TRBJ2-3, with D perhaps matching TRBD1 (6 bases). CDR3 sequence reads: CASSRDIQADTQYF. The CDR3 DNA reads TGTGCCAGCAGCAGGGACATCCAGGCAGATACGCAGTATTTT.